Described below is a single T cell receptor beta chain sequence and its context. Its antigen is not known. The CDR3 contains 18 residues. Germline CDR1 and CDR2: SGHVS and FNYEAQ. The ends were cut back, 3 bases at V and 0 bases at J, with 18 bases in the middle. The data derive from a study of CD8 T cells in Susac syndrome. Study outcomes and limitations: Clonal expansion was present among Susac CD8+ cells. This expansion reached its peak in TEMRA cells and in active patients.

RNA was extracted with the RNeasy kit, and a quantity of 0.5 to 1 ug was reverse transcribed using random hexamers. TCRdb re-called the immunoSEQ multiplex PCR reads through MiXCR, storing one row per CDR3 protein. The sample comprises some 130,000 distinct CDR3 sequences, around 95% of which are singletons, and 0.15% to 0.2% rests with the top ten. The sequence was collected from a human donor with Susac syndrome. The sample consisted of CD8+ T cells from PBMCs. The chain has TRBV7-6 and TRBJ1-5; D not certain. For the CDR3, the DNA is TGTGCCAGCAGCTTGGGCCCATCTCTCCCATATAGCAATCAGCCCCAGCATTTT. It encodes CASSLGPSLPYSNQPQHF.